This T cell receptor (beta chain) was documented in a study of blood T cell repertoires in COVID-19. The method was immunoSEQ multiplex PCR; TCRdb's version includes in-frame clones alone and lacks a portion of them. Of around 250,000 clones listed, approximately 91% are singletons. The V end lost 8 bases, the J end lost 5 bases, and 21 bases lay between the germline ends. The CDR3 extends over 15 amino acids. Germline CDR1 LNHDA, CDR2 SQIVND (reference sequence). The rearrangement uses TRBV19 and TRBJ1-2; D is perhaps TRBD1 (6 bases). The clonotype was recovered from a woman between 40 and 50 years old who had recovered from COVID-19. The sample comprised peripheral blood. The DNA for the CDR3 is TGTGCCAGTGGCTCAGGACAGTTCCTCCTTTATGGCTACACCTTC. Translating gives CASGSGQFLLYGYTF. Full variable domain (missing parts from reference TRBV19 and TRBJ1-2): DGGITQSPKYLFRKEGQNVTLSCEQNLNHDAMYWYRQDPGQGLRLIYYSQIVNDFQKGDIAEGYSVSREKKESFPLTVTSAQKNPTAFYLCASGSGQFLLYGYTFGSGTRLTVV.